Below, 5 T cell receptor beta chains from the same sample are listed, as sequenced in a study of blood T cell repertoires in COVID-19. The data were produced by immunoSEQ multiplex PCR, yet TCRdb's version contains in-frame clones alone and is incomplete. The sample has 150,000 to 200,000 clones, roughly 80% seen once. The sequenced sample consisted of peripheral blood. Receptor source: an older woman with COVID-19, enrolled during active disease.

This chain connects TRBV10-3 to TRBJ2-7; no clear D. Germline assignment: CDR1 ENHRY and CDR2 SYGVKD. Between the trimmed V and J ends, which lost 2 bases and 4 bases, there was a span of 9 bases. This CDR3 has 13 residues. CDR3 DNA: TGTGCCATCAGTGAGGTGGTGGCTTACGAGCAGTACTTC. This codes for CAISEVVAYEQYF.

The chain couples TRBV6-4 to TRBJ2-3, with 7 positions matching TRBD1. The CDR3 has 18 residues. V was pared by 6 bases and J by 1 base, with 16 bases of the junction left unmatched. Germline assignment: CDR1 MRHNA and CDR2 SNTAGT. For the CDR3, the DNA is TGTGCCAGCAGAAGAACAGGGGCCCAACCCACTGGCACAGATACGCAGTATTTT. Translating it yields CASRRTGAQPTGTDTQYF.

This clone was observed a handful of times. The CDR3 reads CASSYSGTALNQPQHF. The DNA for the CDR3 is TGTGCCAGCAGTTACTCCGGGACAGCGTTAAATCAGCCCCAGCATTTT. The rearrangement uses TRBV6-5 and TRBJ1-5, with 7 bases lining up with TRBD1. The germline gives CDR1 MNHEY, CDR2 SVGAGI. After removal of 0 bases from V and 4 bases from J, the junction contained 6 bases not matched to a gene. CDR3 length: 16 amino acids.

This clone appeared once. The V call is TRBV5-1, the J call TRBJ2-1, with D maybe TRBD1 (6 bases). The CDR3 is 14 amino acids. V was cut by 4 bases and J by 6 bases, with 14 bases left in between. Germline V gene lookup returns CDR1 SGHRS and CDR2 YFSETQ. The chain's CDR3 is CASSGSLGANEQFF. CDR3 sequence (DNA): TGCGCCAGCAGCGGCTCTTTGGGGGCCAATGAGCAGTTCTTC.

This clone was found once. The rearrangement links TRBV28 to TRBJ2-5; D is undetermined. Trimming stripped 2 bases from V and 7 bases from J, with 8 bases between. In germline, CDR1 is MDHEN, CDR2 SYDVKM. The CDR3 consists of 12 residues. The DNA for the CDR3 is TGTGCCAGCAGTTTAGGCAGGCTGACCCAGTACTTC. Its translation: CASSLGRLTQYF.